Following are 27 T cell receptor beta chains from one sample sequenced in a study of T cell changes during pregnancy in multiple sclerosis. The method was immunoSEQ multiplex PCR; TCRdb's version includes in-frame clones alone and lacks a portion of them. The sample lists fewer than 90,000 clones; approximately 95% were seen once. Material: peripheral blood, obtained after pregnancy. These receptor sequences come from a female donor in good health, enrolled as a control in a pregnancy study.

The rearrangement uses TRBV11-2 and TRBJ2-7, with D possibly matching TRBD1 (6 bases). CDR1 is SGHAT and CDR2 is FQNNGV in the germline V gene. V lost 0 bases to trimming and J lost 0 bases, with 9 bases between them. CDR3 length equals 15 residues. The CDR3 loop reads CASSLERGGSYEQYF. CDR3 in DNA: TGTGCCAGCAGCTTAGAGAGAGGGGGCTCCTACGAGCAGTACTTC.

The chain has TRBV5-1 and TRBJ2-5; TRBD2 matches 11 bases. The V gene's germline CDR1 is SGHRS and CDR2 YFSETQ. Trimming took 7 bases from V and 5 from J; bases not matched to a gene: 10. There are 15 residues in the CDR3. The CDR3: CASRNSGRAGETQYF. The DNA of the CDR3 is TGCGCCAGCCGAAATAGCGGGAGGGCCGGGGAGACCCAGTACTTC.

The gene calls are TRBV5-5 and TRBJ2-2; 7 nucleotides align to TRBD1. CDR3 size: 17 residues. V shed 0 bases, J shed 4 bases, and the junction held 9 bases outside the gene matches. The germline V gene has CDR1 SGHKS and CDR2 YYEKEE (reference sequence). CDR3 sequence (DNA): TGTGCCAGCAGCTTGGTGGGTCAGGGGGTGGCCACCGGGGAGCTGTTTTTT. This gives the protein CASSLVGQGVATGELFF. Complete variable domain (other parts from reference TRBV5-5 and TRBJ2-2): DAGVTQSPTHLIKTRGQQVTLRCSPISGHKSVSWYQQVLGQGPQFIFQYYEKEERGRGNFPDRFSARQFPNYSSELNVNALLLGDSALYLCASSLVGQGVATGELFFGEGSRLTVL.

This rearrangement joins TRBV7-2 to TRBJ1-2, with 7 bases identical to TRBD1. CDR3 length equals 15 residues. Germline lookup yields CDR1 SGHTA and CDR2 FQGNSA. The V gene end was trimmed by 6 bases and the J gene end by 4 bases; junction bases not matched to a gene: 11. CDR3 in amino acids: CASRSEGAILYGYTF. CDR3 DNA: TGTGCCAGCAGATCAGAGGGGGCGATTCTCTATGGCTACACCTTC.

The rearrangement joins TRBV6-6 to TRBJ2-7; 7 bases are shared with TRBD2. Trimming took 6 bases from V and 2 from J; bases not matched to a gene: 7. The CDR3 runs to 14 residues. Germline lookup yields CDR1 MNHNY and CDR2 SVGAGI (reference sequence). Here the CDR3 DNA reads TGTGCCAGCAGCCGGGGGGTCGCCACCTACGAGCAGTACTTC. Amino acids: CASSRGVATYEQYF.

V usage is TRBV28 and J usage is TRBJ1-2; D uncertain. CDR3 length: 14 amino acids. With 7 bases removed from V and 4 bases from J, the gap between germline ends came to 16 bases. Germline V lookup: CDR1 MDHEN, CDR2 SYDVKM. The CDR3 is CASTLAGEIYGYTF. CDR3 bases: TGTGCCAGCACCCTGGCCGGGGAAATCTATGGCTACACCTTC.

CDR3 sequence reads: CASSLGTGGGETQYF. The CDR3 DNA follows: TGTGCCAGTTCCCTAGGGACAGGGGGTGGGGAGACCCAGTACTTC. The chain uses TRBV9 and TRBJ2-5; 11 bases are shared with TRBD1. Germline loops: CDR1 SGDLS, CDR2 YYNGEE. J gave up 5 bases and V 8 bases, and 11 bases lay outside the gene matches. The CDR3 spans 15 residues.

The CDR3 region has the DNA TGTGCCAGCTCACGCTCCGACAGTACCTACGAGCAGTACTTC. Amino acids: CASSRSDSTYEQYF. The rearrangement uses TRBV18 and TRBJ2-7; tentatively, D is TRBD1 (5 bases). Trimming removed 4 bases from V and 2 bases from J, with 12 bases in between. Germline CDR1 KGHSH, CDR2 LQKENI. The CDR3 totals 14 residues.

The chain employs TRBV11-2 and TRBJ1-2; D gene ambiguous. The CDR3 is 13 amino acids. Trimming removed 2 bases from V and 1 base from J, with 5 bases in between. Germline CDR1 and CDR2: SGHAT and FQNNGV. DNA for the CDR3: TGTGCCAGCAGCTTACAGGTTAACTATGGCTACACCTTC. The encoded protein is CASSLQVNYGYTF.

The rearrangement links TRBV5-1 to TRBJ2-7; 9 nucleotides agree with TRBD1. Germline-derived CDR1 and CDR2 are SGHRS and YFSETQ. After removal of 4 bases from V and 1 base from J, the junction contained 3 bases not matched to a gene. CDR3 size: 14 residues. The DNA of the CDR3 is TGCGCCAGCAGCCCCGGGACAGGGTCCTACGAGCAGTACTTC. It codes for CASSPGTGSYEQYF.

DNA of the CDR3: TGTGCCAGCAGTTACTCGATTCGGACAGGGCCCTACGAGCAGTACTTC. This encodes CASSYSIRTGPYEQYF. V and J are TRBV6-6 and TRBJ2-7, with 8 bases lining up with TRBD1. After removal of 0 bases from V and 2 bases from J, the junction contained 6 bases not matched to a gene. This CDR3 contains 16 residues. The V gene's germline CDR1 is MNHNY and CDR2 SVGAGI (reference sequence).

The chain couples TRBV27 to TRBJ2-3; D is unclear. Germline-derived CDR1 and CDR2 are MNHEY and SMNVEV (reference sequence). This CDR3 contains 13 residues. Trimming shortened V by 5 bases and J by 2 bases, and 8 bases separated the two germline ends. CDR3 coding DNA: TGTGCCAGCAGTCCCCCTTACACAGATACGCAGTATTTT. Translated, it gives CASSPPYTDTQYF.

The chain joins TRBV5-1 to TRBJ2-7; 9 bases align to TRBD1. This CDR3 spans 14 amino acids. Trimming at V came to 4 bases and at J to 6 bases, leaving 8 bases not matched to a gene. The germline gives CDR1 SGHRS, CDR2 YFSETQ. CDR3 bases: TGCGCCAGCAGCGTACAGGGGGCGCGTAGCGAGCAGTACTTC. Its translation: CASSVQGARSEQYF.

The CDR3 loop is CASSFAGDEQYF. The DNA for the CDR3 is TGTGCCAGCAGTTTCGCAGGGGACGAGCAGTACTTC. This chain connects TRBV27 to TRBJ2-7, with D maybe TRBD1 (6 bases). Germline V gene lookup returns CDR1 MNHEY and CDR2 SMNVEV (reference sequence). The CDR3 length is 12 residues. Trimming cost V 3 bases and J 5 bases, with 8 bases left between them.

This clone was seen once. J is TRBJ2-7 and V is TRBV6-5; 12 positions match TRBD2. V lost 4 bases, J lost 5 bases, and 9 bases stayed unmatched. Germline V gene lookup returns CDR1 MNHEY and CDR2 SVGAGI. The CDR3 has 16 amino acids. In DNA form, the CDR3 reads TGTGCCAGCAGTTTACTAGCGGGAGGCCTCGGGGACGAGCAGTACTTC. As protein: CASSLLAGGLGDEQYF.

V is TRBV7-9 and J is TRBJ1-1; 9 positions match TRBD1. Trimming took 5 bases from V and 8 from J; bases not matched to a gene: 3. CDR3 length: 12 residues. Germline CDR1 SEHNR, CDR2 FQNEAQ (reference sequence). The CDR3 DNA reads TGTGCCAGCAGCCCTGGGACAGGGGAAGCTTTCTTT. The encoded protein is CASSPGTGEAFF.

The chain links TRBV29-1 to TRBJ2-7, with 13 bases identical to TRBD2. V was clipped by 4 bases and J by 5 bases; unmatched bases: 5. There are 14 residues in the CDR3. The germline V gene has CDR1 SQVTM and CDR2 ANQGSEA. CDR3 in DNA: TGCAGCGTTGGGACTAGCGGGAGATCCCACGAGCAGTACTTC. Its translation is CSVGTSGRSHEQYF.

This chain links TRBV7-5 with TRBJ2-7; the DNA was not compared with TRBD2, the D call given in the table. TRBV7-5 is termed a pseudogene. The CDR3 has 15 amino acids. For the CDR3, the DNA is TGTGTCAGAAGCTTAGGGCAGGGGACTACCTACGAGCAGTACTTC. Its translation is CVRSLGQGTTYEQYF.

The chain uses TRBV2 and TRBJ1-5; D unclear. V dropped 9 bases and J dropped 2 bases, with 14 bases sitting between them. The germline V gene has CDR1 SNHLY and CDR2 FYNNEI. The CDR3 extends over 14 amino acids. This CDR3 reads CASSLGGRNQPQHF. In DNA, the CDR3 is TGTGCCAGTTCCCTGGGAGGGCGCAATCAGCCCCAGCATTTT.

The chain joins TRBV30 to TRBJ2-7; the match to TRBD1 covers 7 bases. This CDR3 is built from 15 residues. V was pared by 5 bases and J by 1 base, with 11 bases of the junction left unmatched. In germline, CDR1 is GTSNPN, CDR2 SVGIG (reference sequence). The CDR3 spells CAWELPRDSSYEQYF. The CDR3 coding sequence is TGTGCCTGGGAGCTCCCCCGGGACAGTTCCTACGAGCAGTACTTC.

The V gene is TRBV6-5, the J gene TRBJ2-5; a weak D match, TRBD2 (5 bases). The last part of the DNA fits TRBJ2-7 better; the J call may be wrong. The V gene's germline CDR1 is MNHEY and CDR2 SVGAGI. The CDR3 is 13 amino acids. The CDR3 region has the DNA TGTGCCAGCAGTTACTCGACTAAATACGAGCAGTACTTC. This gives the protein CASSYSTKYEQYF.

The V and J genes are TRBV2 and TRBJ1-2; no clear D. The CDR3 spans 12 residues. The V end lost 2 bases, the J end lost 8 bases, and 9 bases lay between the germline ends. Germline CDR1 is SNHLY and CDR2 is FYNNEI. DNA for the CDR3: TGTGCCAGCAGTGAAACTCCTCTCGGCTACACCTTC. This translates into CASSETPLGYTF.

This chain connects TRBV10-3 to TRBJ2-1; D is uncertain. V dropped 1 base and J dropped 0 bases, with 10 bases sitting between them. The CDR3 is 16 amino acids. Germline values: CDR1 ENHRY, CDR2 SYGVKD. The CDR3, as DNA: TGTGCCATCAGTGAGTTGGCGGATAGCTCCTACAATGAGCAGTTCTTC. Encoded protein: CAISELADSSYNEQFF.

The table lists this clone with a count of one. The rearrangement joins TRBV5-1 to TRBJ2-2; no firm D call. Per germline, CDR1 SGHRS and CDR2 YFSETQ. The CDR3 has 14 amino acids. Trimming cost V 0 bases and J 8 bases, with 11 bases left between them. The CDR3 sequence: CASSLGLPGGELFF. The DNA of the CDR3 is TGCGCCAGCAGCTTGGGCCTCCCCGGTGGGGAGCTGTTTTTT.

The chain employs TRBV27 and TRBJ2-1; a weak D match, TRBD2 (6 bases). The CDR3 consists of 18 residues. Germline V lookup: CDR1 MNHEY, CDR2 SMNVEV (reference sequence). The V end lost 5 bases, the J end lost 4 bases, and 24 bases lay between the germline ends. CDR3 residues: CASSGGAASVPFYNEQFF. CDR3 DNA sequence: TGTGCCAGCAGTGGCGGGGCGGCCTCGGTCCCTTTTTACAATGAGCAGTTCTTC.

This clone was recorded a few times. This chain links TRBV27 with TRBJ2-7; tentatively, D is TRBD1 (5 bases). V lost 8 bases and J lost 2, with 10 bases in between. CDR1 and CDR2 (germline): MNHEY, SMNVEV (reference sequence). The CDR3 is 12 residues long. CDR3: CASSDTTYEQYF. In DNA form, the CDR3 reads TGTGCCAGCTCGGACACCACCTACGAGCAGTACTTC.

The V call is TRBV28, the J call TRBJ1-3; the D gene is possibly TRBD1 (6 bases). CDR1 and CDR2 (germline): MDHEN, SYDVKM. Trimming removed 5 bases from V and 4 bases from J, with 12 bases in between. The CDR3 contains 14 residues. CDR3 sequence: CASSRTQGGNTIYF. CDR3 nucleotides: TGTGCCAGCAGTCGGACCCAGGGGGGAAACACCATATATTTT.